This is a list of T cell receptor beta chains from one sample in a study of T cell responses to AZD1222 COVID-19 vaccine. Profiled with immunoSEQ multiplex PCR; TCRdb holds only in-frame clones, not every one. The sample carries about 97,000 clones, about 88% recorded once. Here the sequenced sample was peripheral blood, taken on day 0 of AZD1222 vaccination. The receptors were sampled from an adult in good health. Both conserved end residues are part of each CDR3. The size field is filled for only some rows; it gives once, few, many or a size class.

clone size: .
V gene: TRBV27
CDR3 protein: CASRPQGGATSTEAFF

clone size: .
V gene: TRBV27
CDR3 protein: CASSRQGPLYNSPLHF

clone size: few
V gene: TRBV5-1
CDR3 protein: CASSLSGLGSYEQYF

clone size: .
V gene: TRBV7-2
CDR3 protein: CASSPPTGNYGYTF

clone size: .
V gene: TRBV19
CDR3 protein: CASSSGSEAFF

clone size: .
V gene: TRBV19
CDR3 protein: CASSTTASGYGYTF

clone size: .
V gene: TRBV5-5
CDR3 protein: CASSWQGDQPQHF

clone size: .
V gene: TRBV18
CDR3 protein: CASSDTTNTEAFF

clone size: .
V gene: TRBV2
CDR3 protein: CASKGQGLNTEAFF

clone size: .
V gene: TRBV7-9
CDR3 protein: CASSADFSYEQYF

clone size: .
V gene: TRBV30
CDR3 protein: CAWSVERGRSEQYF

clone size: .
V gene: TRBV7-9
CDR3 protein: CASSLGLPGGNQPQHF

clone size: .
V gene: TRBV7-2
CDR3 protein: CASSPPQGYYGYTF

clone size: .
V gene: TRBV19
CDR3 protein: CASSIDTGVGGQPQHF

clone size: few
V gene: TRBV18
CDR3 protein: CASSPAESYEQYF

clone size: .
V gene: TRBV3-1/TRBV3-2
CDR3 protein: CASSQDASGAYEQYF

clone size: .
V gene: TRBV11-3
CDR3 protein: CASSWSSYEQYF

clone size: once
V gene: TRBV9
CDR3 protein: CASSVGLRGAGTGELFF

clone size: .
V gene: TRBV3-1/TRBV3-2
CDR3 protein: CASSQEIEDRVCGYTF

clone size: .
V gene: TRBV6-4
CDR3 protein: CASSDGTGELFF

clone size: .
V gene: TRBV6-5
CDR3 protein: CASSYSGATNEKLFF

clone size: .
V gene: TRBV2
CDR3 protein: CASSRLNSNQPQHF

clone size: .
V gene: TRBV5-4
CDR3 protein: CASSVGQVWSEQYF

clone size: .
V gene: TRBV23-1
CDR3 protein: CASSHPDRTYGYTF

clone size: .
V gene: TRBV28
CDR3 protein: CASSAPRVGNGYF